The 18 T cell receptor beta chains given below trace back to one sample, sequenced in a study of shared clonotypes between healthy human individuals (dated by TCRdb to about 2020). Receptor libraries were prepared by the immunoSEQ multiplex PCR assay. Entries here come from immuneACCESS through TCRdb and include only in-frame sequences with V and J called. Some clones fail to appear in such tables; in the studies checked, an unresolved V gene covers under half of the shortfall, and the cause of the remainder is unknown. Here the sample has about 2.2 million clones; 93% occur a single time. Clones ranked in the top ten supply around 1.8% of the sample. CD8 naive samples consisted of CD45RO-negative cells that were positively selected for CCR7, yielding a CD45RA+CCR7+ population without TemRA cells. Sequencing used naive CD8+ T cells from PBMCs. Taken with the paper, the label for cell subset or site translates to: CD45RA+CCR7+. These receptors all stem from a man aged 18-30 years in good health. Some clones in this sample may be carry-over from other donors' samples.

The chain recombines TRBV6-5 with TRBJ1-1, with unresolved D. Trimming took 0 bases from V and 0 from J, leaving 5 bases between them. Germline assignment: CDR1 MNHEY and CDR2 SVGAGI. The CDR3 spans 14 residues. DNA for the CDR3: TGTGCCAGCAGTTACTCTGTCTTGAACACTGAAGCTTTCTTT. Amino acid sequence: CASSYSVLNTEAFF.

The chain joins TRBV29-1 to TRBJ2-5, with 7 bases aligning to TRBD2. Per germline, CDR1 SQVTM and CDR2 ANQGSEA. V was clipped by 4 bases and J by 3 bases; unmatched bases: 5. The CDR3 has 13 amino acids. The CDR3 reads CSVVTSPKETQYF. DNA of the CDR3: TGCAGCGTTGTGACTAGCCCTAAAGAGACCCAGTACTTC.

Of note for this clone: This sample includes further DNA sequences coding for the same CDR3. This sequence joins TRBV19 and TRBJ1-1; weak D call: TRBD1 (6 bases). The CDR3 runs 13 residues. V was clipped by 3 bases and J by 3 bases, with 8 bases between them. Germline V lookup: CDR1 LNHDA, CDR2 SQIVND (reference sequence). The CDR3 bases are TGTGCCAGTAGTATCACAGGGTACACTGAAGCTTTCTTT. Encoded protein: CASSITGYTEAFF.

The chain uses TRBV4-1 and TRBJ1-2; D is unclear. Germline V lookup: CDR1 MGHRA, CDR2 YSYEKL. V dropped 0 bases and J dropped 5 bases, with 13 bases sitting between them. The CDR3 consists of 15 residues. In nucleotides, the CDR3 is TGCGCCAGCAGCCAAGATTCCCACCTGTGGTATGGCTACACCTTC. As protein: CASSQDSHLWYGYTF.

The V and J genes are TRBV29-1 and TRBJ2-1; D tentatively reads TRBD1 or TRBD2 (5 bases each). CDR1 and CDR2 from the germline V gene are SQVTM and ANQGSEA. V lost 4 bases and J lost 2, with 27 bases in between. The CDR3 is 19 residues long. CDR3: CSVGGVGLAPGRAYNEQFF. For the CDR3, the DNA is TGCAGCGTTGGGGGCGTTGGGCTAGCCCCGGGAAGGGCCTACAATGAGCAGTTCTTC.

V and J are TRBV7-9 and TRBJ2-7; no firm D call. The V gene lost 0 bases and the J gene lost 3 bases, with 15 bases spanning the gap. From germline, CDR1 is SEHNR and CDR2 FQNEAQ (reference sequence). The CDR3 extends over 16 amino acids. The CDR3 reads CASSLASQVAFYEQYF. In DNA form, the CDR3 reads TGTGCCAGCAGCTTAGCGAGCCAGGTGGCGTTCTACGAGCAGTACTTC.

The chain links TRBV5-4 to TRBJ2-2; the match to TRBD2 covers 8 bases. CDR1 and CDR2 from the germline V gene are SGHNT and YYREEE (reference sequence). Trimming took 1 base from V and 6 from J; bases not matched to a gene: 5. The CDR3 is 15 residues long. The CDR3 DNA sequence: TGTGCCAGCAGCTTGAAGCGGGAGATCGCCGGGGAGCTGTTTTTT. Translated, it gives CASSLKREIAGELFF.

The chain uses TRBV15 and TRBJ2-7, with a possible D match to TRBD2 (5 bases). The V end was cut by 3 bases, the J end by 5 bases, with 20 bases between. This CDR3 has 16 residues. Germline CDR1 LNHNV, CDR2 YYDKDF (reference sequence). CDR3 bases: TGTGCCACCAGCAGTTTCGACCACGGGGAAATGGACGAGCAGTACTTC. This translates into CATSSFDHGEMDEQYF.

J is TRBJ2-1 and V is TRBV5-6, with D possibly being TRBD2 (6 bases). CDR3 size: 13 residues. Trimming removed 4 bases from V and 7 bases from J, with 12 bases in between. CDR1 SGHDT and CDR2 YYEEEE come from the germline V gene. In nucleotides, the CDR3 is TGTGCCAGCAGCGCGGGACTTCCAAATGAGCAGTTCTTC. This gives the protein CASSAGLPNEQFF.

The chain has TRBV9 and TRBJ1-3; 7 bases map to TRBD1. This CDR3 is built from 19 residues. The V gene end was trimmed by 0 bases and the J gene end by 0 bases; junction bases not matched to a gene: 12. Germline V gives CDR1 SGDLS, CDR2 YYNGEE. The CDR3 DNA is TGTGCCAGCAGCGTAGCTACGGGGAGGCAGGGGGTCTCTGGAAACACCATATATTTT. This translates into CASSVATGRQGVSGNTIYF.

V gene TRBV9 combines with J gene TRBJ2-1; tentative D call: TRBD1 (5 bases). The CDR3 length is 16 residues. Trimming took 4 bases from V and 6 from J, leaving 20 bases between them. The germline V gene encodes CDR1 SGDLS and CDR2 YYNGEE. The chain's CDR3 is CASSLGARNGINEQFF. For the CDR3, the DNA is TGTGCCAGCAGCCTTGGGGCACGCAACGGTATCAATGAGCAGTTCTTC.

The genes are TRBV19 and TRBJ2-7, with TRBD2 identical over 7 bases. Germline CDR1 LNHDA, CDR2 SQIVND (reference sequence). This CDR3 has 16 amino acids. V shed 5 bases and J 7 bases; nucleotides not matched to a gene: 17. CDR3: CASSPGREGPRGEQYF. DNA for the CDR3: TGTGCCAGTAGTCCGGGGAGGGAGGGCCCGAGGGGAGAGCAGTACTTC. Combining the CDR3 with reference TRBV19 and TRBJ2-7 gives the whole variable domain DGGITQSPKYLFRKEGQNVTLSCEQNLNHDAMYWYRQDPGQGLRLIYYSQIVNDFQKGDIAEGYSVSREKKESFPLTVTSAQKNPTAFYLCASSPGREGPRGEQYFGPGTRLTVT.

In DNA form, the CDR3 reads TGCGCCAGCAGCGCCCGGACGACCTACGAGCAGTACTTC. Encoded protein: CASSARTTYEQYF. J is TRBJ2-7 and V is TRBV4-1; no definite D call. Germline CDR1 reads MGHRA; CDR2 reads YSYEKL. The length of the CDR3 is 13 residues. Trimming removed 5 bases at V and 2 bases at J, with 10 bases between.

The V and J genes are TRBV5-1 and TRBJ2-1; 12 bases are shared with TRBD2. The CDR3 has 19 amino acids. Germline V gene sequence: CDR1 SGHRS, CDR2 YFSETQ. The J segment lost 0 bases and the V segment lost 1 base, leaving 8 bases of the junction unmatched. The CDR3 loop is CASSLWTSGTPSSYNEQFF. CDR3 DNA: TGCGCCAGCAGCTTGTGGACTAGCGGGACCCCTTCCTCCTACAATGAGCAGTTCTTC.

The chain carries TRBV19 and TRBJ1-1; D unresolved. This CDR3 contains 12 residues. The germline V gene encodes CDR1 LNHDA and CDR2 SQIVND (reference sequence). V was shortened by 7 bases and J by 3 bases, with 9 bases between the two germline ends. The CDR3 sequence: CASKSEDTEAFF. CDR3 DNA sequence: TGTGCCAGTAAAAGTGAGGACACTGAAGCTTTCTTT.

The chain links TRBV28 to TRBJ2-1; 11 nucleotides align to TRBD2. The CDR3 has 15 amino acids. J lost 4 bases, V lost 5 bases, and 4 bases had no gene match. The germline V gene has CDR1 MDHEN and CDR2 SYDVKM. This CDR3 is CASSILAGDYNEQFF. In DNA, the CDR3 is TGTGCCAGCAGTATACTAGCGGGAGATTACAATGAGCAGTTCTTC.

V is TRBV19 and J is TRBJ1-2; 9 bases map to TRBD1. The trim removed 7 bases at V and 4 bases at J, leaving 10 bases unmatched. CDR3 length: 15 amino acids. In germline, CDR1 is LNHDA, CDR2 SQIVND (reference sequence). This CDR3 is CASTQGQGSLYGYTF. The CDR3 DNA reads as TGTGCCAGTACTCAGGGACAGGGCAGTCTCTATGGCTACACCTTC.

J is TRBJ1-2 and V is TRBV19, with 7 bases matching TRBD1. Trimming took 3 bases from V and 6 from J; bases not matched to a gene: 4. The CDR3 is 13 residues long. Germline CDR1 reads LNHDA; CDR2 reads SQIVND (reference sequence). The CDR3 is CASSIIGGNGYTF. Here the CDR3 DNA reads TGTGCCAGTAGTATTATAGGGGGCAATGGCTACACCTTC.